Below are 23 T cell receptor beta chains sequenced from a single sample in a study of blood T cell repertoires in COVID-19 (TCRdb year 2020). The library was built by means of the immunoSEQ multiplex PCR assay. The source is immuneACCESS, and TCRdb retained only in-frame sequences with V and J called. Part of the clones is not carried over; for the studies checked, unresolved V genes explain less than half of this, and the remainder is unexplained. In all, the sample holds roughly 230,000 clones, and 80% to 95% of those were seen once. The ten top clones hold 0.8% to 0.95% of the sample. The sequenced sample was peripheral blood. The receptors derive from a man younger than 45 with COVID-19, enrolled during active disease.

The V and J genes are TRBV7-2 and TRBJ1-5, with D maybe TRBD1 (5 bases). The CDR3 covers 13 residues. The V end lost 2 bases, the J end lost 5 bases, and 7 bases lay between the germline ends. Germline V CDR1 and CDR2: SGHTA, FQGNSA. This chain's CDR3 is CASSLQGDQPQHF. The CDR3 DNA sequence: TGTGCCAGCAGCTTACAGGGCGATCAGCCCCAGCATTTT.

CDR3 nucleotide sequence: TGTGCCAGTAGTTTTGACTCAAATCAGCCCCAGCATTTT. Translation gives CASSFDSNQPQHF. This chain links TRBV19 with TRBJ1-5, with unresolved D. V lost 5 bases, J lost 4 bases, and 9 bases lay in between. Germline V gives CDR1 LNHDA, CDR2 SQIVND (reference sequence). The CDR3 runs 13 residues.

The rearrangement joins TRBV6-2 or TRBV6-3 to TRBJ2-7; D not resolved. Germline V lookup: CDR1 MNHEY, CDR2 SVGEGT. The V end was cut by 2 bases, the J end by 6 bases, with 11 bases between. CDR3 length: 13 amino acids. The CDR3 DNA reads TGTGCCAGCAGTTACCCGCAGGCGCGCGAGCAGTACTTC. It yields the protein CASSYPQAREQYF.

The chain has TRBV7-9 and TRBJ1-2; perhaps TRBD1 as D (5 bases). V dropped 5 bases and J dropped 7 bases, with 20 bases sitting between them. The CDR3 has 15 residues. Germline V gene data show CDR1 as SEHNR and CDR2 as FQNEAQ (reference sequence). The CDR3 nucleotides are TGTGCCAGCAGCACCAGCAATTCAGGGATACGTGGCTACACCTTC. Amino acids: CASSTSNSGIRGYTF.

The V gene is TRBV5-4, the J gene TRBJ2-7, with 9 bases identical to TRBD1. Germline-derived CDR1 and CDR2 are SGHNT and YYREEE (reference sequence). The CDR3 is made up of 15 amino acids. V lost 0 bases, J lost 4 bases, and 5 bases stayed unmatched. CDR3 amino acids: CASSLGGQGGYEQYF. For the CDR3, the DNA is TGTGCCAGCAGCTTGGGGGGACAGGGTGGGTACGAGCAGTACTTC.

V is TRBV30 and J is TRBJ1-6, with 7 bases identical to TRBD1. From germline, CDR1 is GTSNPN and CDR2 SVGIG (reference sequence). The CDR3 sequence is 15 residues long. With V trimmed by 0 bases and J by 8 bases, 7 bases remained unmatched. CDR3: CAWSVGGGAYSPLHF. CDR3 nucleotide sequence: TGTGCCTGGAGTGTAGGAGGGGGCGCCTATTCACCCCTCCACTTT.

This chain joins TRBV12-3 or TRBV12-4 and TRBJ2-5; D remains ambiguous. The germline V and J ends were trimmed by 6 bases and 4 bases, with 12 bases remaining between them. The CDR3 spans 13 residues. CDR3 residues: CASRPANVETQYF. As DNA, the CDR3 is TGTGCCAGCAGGCCCGCGAACGTAGAGACCCAGTACTTC.

This clone was recorded only once. J is TRBJ1-6 and V is TRBV19; D is perhaps TRBD1 (6 bases). The germline gives CDR1 LNHDA, CDR2 SQIVND (reference sequence). Trimming took 3 bases from V and 7 from J, leaving 10 bases between them. CDR3 length equals 14 residues. This CDR3 is CASSISGTNSPLHF. Written as DNA, the CDR3 is TGTGCCAGTAGTATCTCCGGGACAAATTCACCCCTCCACTTT.

The chain has TRBV9 and TRBJ1-1; 7 bases match TRBD1. The germline CDR1 and CDR2 sequences are SGDLS and YYNGEE. This CDR3 is built from 14 residues. With 4 bases clipped from V and 5 bases from J, the junction kept 8 bases outside the gene matches. CDR3 in DNA: TGTGCCAGCAGCCCCTCAGGGGGGAAGACTGAAGCTTTCTTT. This encodes CASSPSGGKTEAFF.

CDR3 bases: TGTGCCAGCAGTTTAGTCGCCGATTCGGGTTCACCCCTCCACTTT. This sequence encodes CASSLVADSGSPLHF. The chain uses TRBV27 and TRBJ1-6; unclear D gene. The length of the CDR3 is 15 residues. CDR1 is MNHEY, CDR2 SMNVEV, per germline (reference sequence). V was clipped by 2 bases and J by 9 bases, with 14 bases between them.

The CDR3 DNA reads TGCGCCAGCAGGTTTGTCTCATCCACAAACACTGAAGCTTTCTTT. This codes for CASRFVSSTNTEAFF. The chain employs TRBV5-1 and TRBJ1-1; no firm D call. CDR3 length: 15 residues. Trimming cost V 5 bases and J 2 bases, with 16 bases left between them. Germline CDR1 and CDR2: SGHRS and YFSETQ.

The genes are TRBV4-1 and TRBJ1-5, with D perhaps matching TRBD1 (5 bases). The CDR3 totals 15 residues. Germline CDR1 MGHRA, CDR2 YSYEKL. Trimming removed 1 base at V and 7 bases at J, with 14 bases between. The CDR3 reads CASSQGGVTVQPQHF. DNA for the CDR3: TGCGCCAGCAGCCAAGGGGGGGTGACGGTCCAGCCCCAGCATTTT.

The V and J genes are TRBV5-1 and TRBJ2-1, with TRBD1 identical over 8 bases. Looked up from germline, CDR1 is SGHRS and CDR2 is YFSETQ. The junction had 6 bases not matched to a gene; V was cut back by 4 bases and J by 0 bases. This CDR3 contains 16 residues. This chain's CDR3 is CASSVKGQASYNEQFF. CDR3 coding DNA: TGCGCCAGCAGCGTGAAGGGACAGGCCTCCTACAATGAGCAGTTCTTC.

The CDR3 loop reads CASSPRDRGNGGYTF. CDR3 nucleotides: TGTGCCAGCAGCCCCCGGGACAGGGGGAATGGGGGCTACACCTTC. The chain employs TRBV3-1 (or the pseudogene TRBV3-2) and TRBJ1-2; 11 bases map to TRBD1. V gave up 4 bases and J gave up 8 bases; unmatched junction bases: 9. Germline values: CDR1 LGHDT, CDR2 YNNKEL (reference sequence). The CDR3 spans 15 residues.

This rearrangement joins TRBV18 to TRBJ2-5; 9 nucleotides agree with TRBD1. Germline values: CDR1 KGHSH, CDR2 LQKENI. V trimming: 3 bases; J trimming: 4 bases; junction bases outside the gene matches: 6. This CDR3 is built from 15 residues. This CDR3 is CASSPRTGEGETQYF. The CDR3 DNA is TGTGCCAGCTCACCTCGGACAGGGGAGGGAGAGACCCAGTACTTC.

CDR3 in amino acids: CASSVGDGGRAYEQYF. For the CDR3, the DNA is TGTGCCAGCAGCGTAGGGGATGGGGGCAGAGCCTACGAGCAGTACTTC. This chain connects TRBV9 to TRBJ2-7; D might be TRBD1 (6 bases). Trimming took 0 bases from V and 2 from J, leaving 15 bases between them. CDR3 length: 16 amino acids. Germline values: CDR1 SGDLS, CDR2 YYNGEE.

The chain joins TRBV19 to TRBJ2-1; 13 bases agree with TRBD2. This CDR3 has 17 residues. Unmatched junction bases numbered 3, after V lost 4 bases and J lost 0 bases. In germline, CDR1 is LNHDA, CDR2 SQIVND (reference sequence). CDR3 sequence (DNA): TGTGCCAGTAGTACTACTAGCGGGGGGGTCTCCTACAATGAGCAGTTCTTC. Translating gives CASSTTSGGVSYNEQFF.

In its sample, this clone was seen a few times. The chain is built from TRBV2 and TRBJ1-5; 7 positions agree with TRBD1. This CDR3 has 13 amino acids. The germline V gene encodes CDR1 SNHLY and CDR2 FYNNEI. With 8 bases clipped from V and 6 bases from J, the junction kept 7 bases outside the gene matches. In DNA, the CDR3 is TGTGCCAGCGACAGGGAACATGGTCAGCCCCAGCATTTT. Protein: CASDREHGQPQHF. Full variable domain (missing parts from reference TRBV2 and TRBJ1-5): EPEVTQTPSHQVTQMGQEVILRCVPISNHLYFYWYRQILGQKVEFLVSFYNNEISEKSEIFDDQFSVERPDGSNFTLKIRSTKLEDSAMYFCASDREHGQPQHFGDGTRLSIL.

The chain links TRBV7-3 to TRBJ2-6, with D possibly being TRBD2 (5 bases). Trimming stripped 5 bases from V and 2 bases from J, with 13 bases between. The CDR3 has 16 residues. The V gene's germline CDR1 is SGHTA and CDR2 FQGTGA. CDR3 region: CASSPLHGTGANVLTF. In nucleotides, the CDR3 is TGTGCCAGCAGCCCCCTCCACGGGACTGGGGCCAACGTCCTGACTTTC.

This chain links TRBV6-5 with TRBJ2-7, with 7 bases fitting TRBD1. The junction had 2 bases not matched to a gene; V was cut back by 6 bases and J by 0 bases. This CDR3 spans 13 amino acids. Germline V gene data show CDR1 as MNHEY and CDR2 as SVGAGI. CDR3 nucleotide sequence: TGTGCCAGCAGGGGACAGATCTCCTACGAGCAGTACTTC. It yields the protein CASRGQISYEQYF.

This chain joins TRBV2 and TRBJ1-1, with D tentatively TRBD1 (5 bases). The CDR3 totals 14 residues. Trimming left V 5 bases short and J 3 bases short, with 13 bases between. The germline gives CDR1 SNHLY, CDR2 FYNNEI. The CDR3 DNA sequence: TGTGCCAGCAGTCGGAGGGGAGCGGACACTGAAGCTTTCTTT. This codes for CASSRRGADTEAFF.

This clone has only one observation. The V gene is TRBV6-5, the J gene TRBJ2-7, with D possibly matching TRBD2 (6 bases). The CDR3 consists of 14 residues. V was clipped by 5 bases and J by 0 bases, with 11 bases between them. In germline, CDR1 is MNHEY, CDR2 SVGAGI. As DNA, the CDR3 is TGTGCCAGCAGTAAGGACGGGAGCTCCTACGAGCAGTACTTC. This sequence encodes CASSKDGSSYEQYF.

The rearrangement links TRBV5-6 to TRBJ2-1, with D possibly TRBD1 on 5 matching bases. Germline CDR1 SGHDT, CDR2 YYEEEE. V dropped 0 bases and J dropped 3 bases, with 10 bases sitting between them. The CDR3 loop spans 15 amino acids. CDR3 in DNA: TGTGCCAGCAGCTTGGCAGGGCAGGGCTACAATGAGCAGTTCTTC. It yields the protein CASSLAGQGYNEQFF.